This is a list of T cell receptor beta chains from one sample in a study of T cell clones after liver transplantation. This table comes from immunoSEQ multiplex PCR, and its TCRdb copy is limited to in-frame clones, with some not included. Here the sample spans tens of thousands of clones, about 70% being singletons. Sequenced here: CD4+ T cells from blood, sampled at the approximately 16-month timepoint. The origin of the receptors is a human patient who received a liver transplant. Some T cells may be supplied by the graft donor. The CDR3 runs from the conserved cysteine through the conserved F or W. Each record gives: J gene, V gene, CDR3 protein.

J gene: TRBJ1-6; V gene: TRBV28; CDR3 protein: CASSLEQGGSPLHF
J gene: TRBJ2-1; V gene: TRBV27; CDR3 protein: CASSPTGSGGPVAYNEQFF
J gene: TRBJ2-3; V gene: TRBV19; CDR3 protein: CASSTLSGTSGTDTQYF
J gene: TRBJ1-3; V gene: TRBV15; CDR3 protein: CATRRGTGAGNTIYF
J gene: TRBJ1-1; V gene: TRBV2; CDR3 protein: CASLGQIMNTEAFF
J gene: TRBJ2-7; V gene: TRBV9; CDR3 protein: CASSVGTASYEQYF
J gene: TRBJ2-2; V gene: TRBV18; CDR3 protein: CASSHSSGRGTGELFF
J gene: TRBJ1-1; V gene: TRBV5-1; CDR3 protein: CASSLTAINTEAFF
J gene: TRBJ2-3; V gene: TRBV5-1; CDR3 protein: CASSSPAGGFTDTQYF
J gene: TRBJ2-3; V gene: TRBV4-2; CDR3 protein: CASSHPALGASTDTQYF
J gene: TRBJ2-3; V gene: TRBV5-3; CDR3 protein: CARSLSSDSRGTDTQYF
J gene: TRBJ2-3; V gene: TRBV15; CDR3 protein: CATSRGGGAGNFHTQYF
J gene: TRBJ1-1; V gene: TRBV11-1; CDR3 protein: CASSLAARGNTEAFF